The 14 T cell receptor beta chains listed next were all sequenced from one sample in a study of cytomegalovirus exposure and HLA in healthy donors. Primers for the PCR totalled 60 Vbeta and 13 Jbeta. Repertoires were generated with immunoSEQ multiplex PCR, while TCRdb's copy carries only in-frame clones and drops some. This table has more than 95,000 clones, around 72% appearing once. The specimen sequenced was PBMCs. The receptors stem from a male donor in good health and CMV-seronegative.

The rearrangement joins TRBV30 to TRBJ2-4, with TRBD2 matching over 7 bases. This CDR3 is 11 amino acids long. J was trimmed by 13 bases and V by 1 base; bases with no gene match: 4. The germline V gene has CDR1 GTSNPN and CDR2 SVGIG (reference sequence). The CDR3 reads CAWSGAGGQYF. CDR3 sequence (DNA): TGTGCCTGGAGTGGGGCCGGGGGGCAGTACTTC.

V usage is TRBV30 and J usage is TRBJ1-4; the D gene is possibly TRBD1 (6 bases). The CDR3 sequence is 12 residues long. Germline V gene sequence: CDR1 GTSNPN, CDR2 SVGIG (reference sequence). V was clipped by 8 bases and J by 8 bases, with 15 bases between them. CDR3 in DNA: TGTGCCCGGGGGGGGCGTGGGGAAAAACTGTTTTTT. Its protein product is CARGGRGEKLFF.

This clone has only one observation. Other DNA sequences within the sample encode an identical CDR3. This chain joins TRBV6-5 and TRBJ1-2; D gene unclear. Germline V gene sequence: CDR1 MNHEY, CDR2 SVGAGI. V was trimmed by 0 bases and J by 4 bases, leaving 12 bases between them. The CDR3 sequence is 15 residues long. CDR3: CASSYSRTAGYGYTF. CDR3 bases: TGTGCCAGCAGTTACTCCCGGACTGCCGGCTATGGCTACACCTTC.

The CDR3, as DNA: TGTGCCAGCAGCCTCACAGGGTTAGCTAACTATGGCTACACCTTC. It codes for CASSLTGLANYGYTF. The V and J genes are TRBV5-4 and TRBJ1-2; a weak D match, TRBD1 (6 bases). CDR1 is SGHNT, CDR2 YYREEE, per germline (reference sequence). V was shortened by 4 bases and J by 0 bases, with 13 bases between the two germline ends. CDR3 size: 15 residues.

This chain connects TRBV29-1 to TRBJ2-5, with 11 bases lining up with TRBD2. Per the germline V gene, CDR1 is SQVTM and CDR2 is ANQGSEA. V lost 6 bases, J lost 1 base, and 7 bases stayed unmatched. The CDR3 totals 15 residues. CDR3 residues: CSVRGGTSGQETQYF. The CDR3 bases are TGCAGCGTAAGGGGGGGGACTAGCGGCCAAGAGACCCAGTACTTC.

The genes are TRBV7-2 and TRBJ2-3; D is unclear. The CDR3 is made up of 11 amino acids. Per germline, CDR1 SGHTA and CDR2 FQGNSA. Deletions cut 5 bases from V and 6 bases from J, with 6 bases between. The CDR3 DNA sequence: TGTGCCAGCAGCCCTGCGGATACGCAGTATTTT. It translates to CASSPADTQYF. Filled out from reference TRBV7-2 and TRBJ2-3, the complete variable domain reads GAGVSQSPSNKVTEKGKDVELRCDPISGHTALYWYRQSLGQGLEFLIYFQGNSAPDKSGLPSDRFSAERTGGSVSTLTIQRTQQEDSAVYLCASSPADTQYFGPGTRLTVL.

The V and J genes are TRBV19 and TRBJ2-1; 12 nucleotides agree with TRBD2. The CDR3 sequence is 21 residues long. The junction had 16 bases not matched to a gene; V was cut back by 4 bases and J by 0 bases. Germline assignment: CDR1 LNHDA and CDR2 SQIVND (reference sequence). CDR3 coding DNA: TGTGCCAGTAGTAAATGGGAGGGGACTAGCGGGTCTGTCAGCTCCTACAATGAGCAGTTCTTC. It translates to CASSKWEGTSGSVSSYNEQFF.

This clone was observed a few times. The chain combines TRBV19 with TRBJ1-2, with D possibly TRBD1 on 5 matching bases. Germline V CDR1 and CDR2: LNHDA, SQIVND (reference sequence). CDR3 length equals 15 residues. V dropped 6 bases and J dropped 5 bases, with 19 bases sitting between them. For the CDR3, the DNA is TGTGCCAGTAGAGCTCCTCGCGGGGCTGAGTATGGCTACACCTTC. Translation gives CASRAPRGAEYGYTF.

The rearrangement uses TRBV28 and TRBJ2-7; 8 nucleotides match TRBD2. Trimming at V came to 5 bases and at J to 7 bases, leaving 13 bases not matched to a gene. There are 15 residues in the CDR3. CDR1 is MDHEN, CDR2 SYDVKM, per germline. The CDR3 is CASSIPGTREREQYF. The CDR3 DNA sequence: TGTGCCAGCAGTATACCCGGGACTAGAGAGAGAGAGCAGTACTTC.

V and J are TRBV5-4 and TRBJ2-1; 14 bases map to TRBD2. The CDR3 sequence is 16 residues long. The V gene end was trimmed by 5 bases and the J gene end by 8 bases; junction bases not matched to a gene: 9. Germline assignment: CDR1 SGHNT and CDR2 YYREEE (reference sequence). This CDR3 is CASRRLAGGPSDEQFF. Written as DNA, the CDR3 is TGTGCCAGCAGAAGACTAGCGGGAGGGCCGAGCGATGAGCAGTTCTTC.

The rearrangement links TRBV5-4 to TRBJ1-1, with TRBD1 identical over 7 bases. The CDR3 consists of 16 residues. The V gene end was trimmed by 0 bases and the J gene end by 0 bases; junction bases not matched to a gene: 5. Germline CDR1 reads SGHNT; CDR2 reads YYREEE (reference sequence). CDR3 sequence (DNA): TGTGCCAGCAGCTTGGGGAAGGGGGCCATGAACACTGAAGCTTTCTTT. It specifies CASSLGKGAMNTEAFF.

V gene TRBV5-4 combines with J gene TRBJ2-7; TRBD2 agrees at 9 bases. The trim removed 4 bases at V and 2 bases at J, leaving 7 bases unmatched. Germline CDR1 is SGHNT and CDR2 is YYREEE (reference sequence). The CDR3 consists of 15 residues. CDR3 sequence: CASSPARTSAYEQYF. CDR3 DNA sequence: TGTGCCAGCAGCCCGGCTCGGACTAGCGCCTACGAGCAGTACTTC.

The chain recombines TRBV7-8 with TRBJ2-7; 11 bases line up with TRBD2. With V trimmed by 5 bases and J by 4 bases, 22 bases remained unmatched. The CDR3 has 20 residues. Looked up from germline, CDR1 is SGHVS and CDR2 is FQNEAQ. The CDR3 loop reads CASSTVGGYEGLAGTYEQYF. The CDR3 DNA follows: TGTGCCAGCAGCACGGTGGGGGGCTACGAAGGACTAGCGGGCACGTACGAGCAGTACTTC.

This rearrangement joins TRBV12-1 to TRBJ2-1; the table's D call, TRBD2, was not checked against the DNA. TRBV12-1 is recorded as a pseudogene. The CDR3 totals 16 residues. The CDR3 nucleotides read TGTGCCAGCAGTTCGGATAGCGGGAGGGCCTACAATGAGCAGTTCTTC. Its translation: CASSSDSGRAYNEQFF.